This T cell receptor (beta chain) was sequenced during a study of T-cell reconstitution after alpha-beta-depleted transplantation in children. The authors prepared the TCRbeta library with unique molecular identifiers. One entry per CDR3 protein results from TCRdb running MiXCR on the PCR reads. The sample has about 610,000 distinct CDR3 sequences, roughly a tenth seen once. Germline CDR1 and CDR2: LGHDT and YNNKEL (reference sequence). The germline V and J ends were trimmed by 0 bases and 4 bases, with 7 bases remaining between them. The length of the CDR3 is 14 residues. The TCR originated in a human donor who donated a stem cell graft to a child with acute myeloid leukemia. The material was PBMCs from the stem cell graft donor, obtained from the stem cell graft. This rearrangement joins TRBV3-1 to TRBJ1-3; D gene ambiguous. The CDR3 protein is CASSQEIGGNTIYF. The CDR3 nucleotides read TGTGCCAGCAGCCAAGAAATTGGGGGAAACACCATATATTTT.